This T cell receptor (beta chain) was sequenced in a study of shared clonotypes between healthy human individuals. Regarding the study as a whole: Apart from blood, nothing was sampled; tissue repertoires likely differ. It was the few donors that limited the genetic and exposure-history diversity represented. Shared across a few donors were roughly 4.7% of the naive CD4 clonotypes.

CD8 cells regarded as naive lacked CD45RO, were positively chosen for CCR7, and omitted terminally differentiated effector memory CD45RA+ cells. As for this clone: Its target is not known.

Replicate sorted-subset PCRs were loaded with 150 to 200 ng DNA, approximately 31,000 T cell genomes. Here immunoSEQ multiplex PCR was the method, and the copy in TCRdb shows in-frame clones only, minus some. The data contain around 650,000 clones, 95% to 96% of them singletons. Looked up from germline, CDR1 is MNHEY and CDR2 is SVGAGI. Losses at the gene ends were 0 bases for V and 3 bases for J; bases not matched to a gene: 4. CDR3 length equals 15 residues. The chain links TRBV6-5 to TRBJ2-5; 7 nucleotides line up with TRBD1. The sequencing input was naive CD8+ T cells sorted from blood. This sequence was found in a woman aged 25 to 39 in good health. CDR3 in DNA: TGTGCCAGCAGTTACTCGATGGGACAGAAAGAGACCCAGTACTTC. This codes for CASSYSMGQKETQYF.